This T cell receptor (beta chain) was recorded in a study of beta chain features in type 1 diabetes. Study context: Patients were similar to healthy donors in age and gender (as well as in cell yields). Study-wide results and caveats: Type 1 diabetes patients showed a moderate but significant shortening of TCRB CDR3s in all four CD4+ subsets. PCR might preferentially amplify shorter templates, equally in patients and controls.

By way of CD45RO/CCR7/CD25/CD127/CD95/CD27, the CD4+ regulatory, stem cell-like memory, central memory and naive cells were sorted. In its sample, this clone was seen a few times. Its antigen is currently unknown. CDR1 is GTSNPN, CDR2 SVGIG, per germline (reference sequence). J lost 4 bases, V lost 4 bases, and 9 bases had no gene match. The CDR3 runs to 14 residues. Isolated RNA was reverse transcribed in full, so expressed TCRB transcripts were sequenced. Reads from naive, central memory and regulatory T cell samples averaged approximately 3.4 million. The data were produced by immunoSEQ multiplex PCR, yet TCRdb's version contains in-frame clones alone and is incomplete. The sample lists 100,000 to 150,000 clones, approximately 10% occurring once.

The sequencing sample was made of central memory CD4+ T cells from blood. This clonotype was obtained from a man in his thirties or forties with type 1 diabetes. The chain has TRBV30 and TRBJ2-7, with 8 bases aligning to TRBD2. The CDR3 sequence is CAWNSGSGVYEQYF. CDR3 sequence (DNA): TGTGCCTGGAATTCCGGTAGCGGGGTTTACGAGCAGTACTTC.